This paragraph reports one T cell receptor beta chain. The CDR3 loop spans 14 amino acids. Germline CDR1 reads SGDLS; CDR2 reads YYNGEE. V was clipped by 1 base and J by 3 bases; unmatched bases: 3. Individuals aged 18 to 89 years were recruited from 24 US areas. The study assigned cohorts using participant-reported clinical history. The entry originates in a study of blood T cell repertoires in COVID-19. Clones were read by immunoSEQ multiplex PCR, and TCRdb kept only the in-frame ones, dropping some. In the table there are about 170,000 clones, around 82% of which are singletons. The sample consisted of PBMCs or T cells enriched from blood (not recorded which). The source is a woman aged 45 to 65 in a cohort exposed to, infected with or recovered from COVID-19 (not recorded which). V gene TRBV9 combines with J gene TRBJ2-7, with 8 bases that match TRBD2. The CDR3 spells CASSVLAGDYEQYF. DNA for the CDR3: TGTGCCAGCAGCGTACTAGCGGGTGACTACGAGCAGTACTTC.